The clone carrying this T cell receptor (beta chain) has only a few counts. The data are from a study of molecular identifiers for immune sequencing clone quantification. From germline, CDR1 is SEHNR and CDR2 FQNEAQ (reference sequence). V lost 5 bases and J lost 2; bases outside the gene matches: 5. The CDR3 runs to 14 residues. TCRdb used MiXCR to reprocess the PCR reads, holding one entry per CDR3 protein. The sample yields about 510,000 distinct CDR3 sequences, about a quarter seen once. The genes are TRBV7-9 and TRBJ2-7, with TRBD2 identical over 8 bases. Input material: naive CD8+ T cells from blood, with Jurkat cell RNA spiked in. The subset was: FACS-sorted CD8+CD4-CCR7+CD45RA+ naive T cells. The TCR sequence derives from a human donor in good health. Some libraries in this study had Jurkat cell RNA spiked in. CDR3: CASSTGLVTYEQYF. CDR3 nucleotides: TGTGCCAGCAGCACGGGACTAGTTACCTACGAGCAGTACTTC. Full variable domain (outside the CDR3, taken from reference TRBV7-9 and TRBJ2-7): DTGVSQNPRHKITKRGQNVTFRCDPISEHNRLYWYRQTLGQGPEFLTYFQNEAQLEKSRLLSDRFSAERPKGSFSTLEIQRTEQGDSAMYLCASSTGLVTYEQYFGPGTRLTVT.